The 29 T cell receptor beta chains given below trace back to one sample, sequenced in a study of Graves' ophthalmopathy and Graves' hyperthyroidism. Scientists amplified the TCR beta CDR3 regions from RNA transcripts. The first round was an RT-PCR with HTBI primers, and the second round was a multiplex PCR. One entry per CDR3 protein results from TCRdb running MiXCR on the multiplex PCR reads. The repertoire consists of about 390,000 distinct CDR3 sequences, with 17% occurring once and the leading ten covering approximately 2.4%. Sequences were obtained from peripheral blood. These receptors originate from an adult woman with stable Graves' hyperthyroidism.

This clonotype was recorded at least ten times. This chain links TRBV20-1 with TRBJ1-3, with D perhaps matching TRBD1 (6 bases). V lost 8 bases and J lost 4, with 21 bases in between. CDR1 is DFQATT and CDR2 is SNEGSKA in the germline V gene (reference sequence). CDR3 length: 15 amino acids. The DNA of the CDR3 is TGCAGTTTCTTAATTGGGGGCGCGGGAGGAAACACCATATATTTT. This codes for CSFLIGGAGGNTIYF.

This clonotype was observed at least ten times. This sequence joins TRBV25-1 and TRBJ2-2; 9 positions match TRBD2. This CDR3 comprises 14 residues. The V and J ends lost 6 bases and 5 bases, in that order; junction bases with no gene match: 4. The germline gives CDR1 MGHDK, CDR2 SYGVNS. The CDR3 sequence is CASSQTSGTGELFF. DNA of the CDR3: TGTGCCAGCAGCCAAACTAGCGGGACCGGGGAGCTGTTTTTT.

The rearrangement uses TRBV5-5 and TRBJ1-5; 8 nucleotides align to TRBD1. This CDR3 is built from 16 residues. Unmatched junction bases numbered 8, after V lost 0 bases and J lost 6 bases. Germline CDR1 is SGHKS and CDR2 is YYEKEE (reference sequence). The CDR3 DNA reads TGTGCCAGCAGCTTGGCCTTGTGGACAGGGTTTCAGCCCCAGCATTTT. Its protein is CASSLALWTGFQPQHF. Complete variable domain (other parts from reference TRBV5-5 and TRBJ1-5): DAGVTQSPTHLIKTRGQQVTLRCSPISGHKSVSWYQQVLGQGPQFIFQYYEKEERGRGNFPDRFSARQFPNYSSELNVNALLLGDSALYLCASSLALWTGFQPQHFGDGTRLSIL.

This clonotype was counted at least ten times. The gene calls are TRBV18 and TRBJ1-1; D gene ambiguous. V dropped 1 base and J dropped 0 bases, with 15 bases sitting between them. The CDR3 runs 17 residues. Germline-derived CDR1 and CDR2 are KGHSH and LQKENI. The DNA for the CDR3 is TGTGCCAGCTCACCACTGGACGGACGTACGGTGAACACTGAAGCTTTCTTT. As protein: CASSPLDGRTVNTEAFF.

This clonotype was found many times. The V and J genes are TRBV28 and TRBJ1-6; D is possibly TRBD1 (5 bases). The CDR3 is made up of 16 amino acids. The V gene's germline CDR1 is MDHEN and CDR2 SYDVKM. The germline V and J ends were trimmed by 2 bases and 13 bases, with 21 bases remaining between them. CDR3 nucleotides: TGTGCCAGCAGTTTAAAGGTCTGGCCAGGGAGTTGGCCCCTCCACTTT. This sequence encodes CASSLKVWPGSWPLHF.

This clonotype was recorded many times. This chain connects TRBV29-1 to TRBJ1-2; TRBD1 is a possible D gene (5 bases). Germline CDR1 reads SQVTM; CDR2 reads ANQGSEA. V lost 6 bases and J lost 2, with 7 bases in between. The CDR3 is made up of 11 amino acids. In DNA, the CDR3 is TGCAGCGTCGACAGAAACTATGGCTACACCTTC. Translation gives CSVDRNYGYTF.

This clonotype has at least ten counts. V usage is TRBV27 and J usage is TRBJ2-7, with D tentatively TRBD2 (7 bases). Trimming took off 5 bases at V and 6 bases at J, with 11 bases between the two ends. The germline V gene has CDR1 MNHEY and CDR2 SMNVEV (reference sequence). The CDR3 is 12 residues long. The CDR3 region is CASSRGASEQYF. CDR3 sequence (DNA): TGTGCCAGCAGTCGGGGGGCGAGCGAGCAGTACTTC.

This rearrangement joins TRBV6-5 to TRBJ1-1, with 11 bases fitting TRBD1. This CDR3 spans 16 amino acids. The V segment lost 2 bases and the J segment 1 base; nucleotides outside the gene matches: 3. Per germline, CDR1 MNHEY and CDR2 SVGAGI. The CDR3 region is CASSYRGTGGNTEAFF. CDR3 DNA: TGTGCCAGCAGTTACAGGGGGACAGGGGGGAACACTGAAGCTTTCTTT.

The CDR3 nucleotides read TGCGCCAGCAGCCCCAAACAAGGTGGGGCCAAAAACATTCAGTACTTC. It is translated as CASSPKQGGAKNIQYF. The chain joins TRBV5-1 to TRBJ2-4; no clear D gene. V lost 4 bases and J 1 base, leaving 15 bases between the germline ends. The germline gives CDR1 SGHRS, CDR2 YFSETQ. The CDR3 consists of 16 residues.

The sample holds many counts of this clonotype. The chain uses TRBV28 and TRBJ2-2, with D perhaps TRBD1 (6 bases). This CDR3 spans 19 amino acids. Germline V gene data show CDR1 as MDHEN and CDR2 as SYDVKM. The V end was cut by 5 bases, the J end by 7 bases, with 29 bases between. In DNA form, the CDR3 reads TGTGCCAGCAGTACCTTTTGGGCCCTAACAGGGAAAATGGTCGGGGAGCTGTTTTTT. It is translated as CASSTFWALTGKMVGELFF. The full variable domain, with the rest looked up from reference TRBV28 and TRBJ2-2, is DVKVTQSSRYLVKRTGEKVFLECVQDMDHENMFWYRQDPGLGLRLIYFSYDVKMKEKGDIPEGYSVSREKKERFSLILESASTNQTSMYLCASSTFWALTGKMVGELFFGEGSRLTVL.

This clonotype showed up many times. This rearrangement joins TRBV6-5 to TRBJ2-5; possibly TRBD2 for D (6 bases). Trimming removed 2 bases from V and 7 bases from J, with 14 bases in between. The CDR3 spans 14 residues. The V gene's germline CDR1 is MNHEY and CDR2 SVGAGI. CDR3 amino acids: CASSYGQLGGTQYF. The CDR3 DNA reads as TGTGCCAGCAGTTACGGGCAGCTGGGAGGGACCCAGTACTTC.

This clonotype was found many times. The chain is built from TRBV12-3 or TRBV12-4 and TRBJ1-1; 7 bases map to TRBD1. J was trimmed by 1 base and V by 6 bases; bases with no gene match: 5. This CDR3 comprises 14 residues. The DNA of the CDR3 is TGTGCCAGCAGACCCGGACAGGAGAACACTGAAGCTTTCTTT. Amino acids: CASRPGQENTEAFF.

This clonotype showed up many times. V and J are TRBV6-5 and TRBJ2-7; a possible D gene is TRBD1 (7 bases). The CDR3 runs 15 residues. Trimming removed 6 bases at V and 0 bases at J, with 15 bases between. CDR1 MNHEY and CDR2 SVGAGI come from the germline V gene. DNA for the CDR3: TGTGCCAGCAGAACGACAGGGACTTTCTCCTACGAGCAGTACTTC. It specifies CASRTTGTFSYEQYF.

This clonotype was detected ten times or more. CDR3 coding DNA: TGCAGTGCTAGCGGGACAGCAGGACTCATGAACACTGAAGCTTTCTTT. Protein: CSASGTAGLMNTEAFF. The V call is TRBV20-1, the J call TRBJ1-1, with 7 nucleotides matching TRBD1. Germline V gives CDR1 DFQATT, CDR2 SNEGSKA (reference sequence). The CDR3 covers 16 residues. The V gene end was trimmed by 3 bases and the J gene end by 0 bases; junction bases not matched to a gene: 10.

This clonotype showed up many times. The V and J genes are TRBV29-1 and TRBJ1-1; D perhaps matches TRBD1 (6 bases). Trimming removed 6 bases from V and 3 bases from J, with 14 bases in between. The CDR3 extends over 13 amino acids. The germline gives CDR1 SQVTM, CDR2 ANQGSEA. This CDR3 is CSVHREVDTEAFF. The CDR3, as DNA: TGCAGCGTACACAGGGAGGTAGACACTGAAGCTTTCTTT.

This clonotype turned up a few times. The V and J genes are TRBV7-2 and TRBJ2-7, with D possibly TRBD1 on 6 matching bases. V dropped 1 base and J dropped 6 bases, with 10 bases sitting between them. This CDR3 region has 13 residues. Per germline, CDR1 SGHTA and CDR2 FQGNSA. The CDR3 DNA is TGTGCCAGCAGCTTAGGGGGGCCGATCGAGCAGTACTTC. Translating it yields CASSLGGPIEQYF.

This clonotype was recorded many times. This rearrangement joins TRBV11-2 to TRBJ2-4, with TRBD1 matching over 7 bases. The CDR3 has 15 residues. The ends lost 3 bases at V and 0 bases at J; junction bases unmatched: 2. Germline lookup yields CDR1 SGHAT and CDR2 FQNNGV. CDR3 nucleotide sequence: TGTGCCAGCAGCTTCGGACAGGTAGCCAAAAACATTCAGTACTTC. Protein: CASSFGQVAKNIQYF.

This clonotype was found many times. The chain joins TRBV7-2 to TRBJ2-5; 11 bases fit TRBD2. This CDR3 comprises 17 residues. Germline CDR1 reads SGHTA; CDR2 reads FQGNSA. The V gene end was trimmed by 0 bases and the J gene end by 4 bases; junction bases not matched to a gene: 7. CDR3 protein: CASSLAWGLAGGETQYF. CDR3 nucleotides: TGTGCCAGCAGCTTAGCGTGGGGGCTAGCGGGAGGAGAGACCCAGTACTTC.

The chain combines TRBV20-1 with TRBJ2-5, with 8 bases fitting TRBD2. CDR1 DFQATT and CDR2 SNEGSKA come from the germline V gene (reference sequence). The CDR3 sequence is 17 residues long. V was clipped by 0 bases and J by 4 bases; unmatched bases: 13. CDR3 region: CSARDISGKLQPETQYF. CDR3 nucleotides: TGCAGTGCTAGAGATATTAGCGGGAAGCTTCAACCAGAGACCCAGTACTTC.

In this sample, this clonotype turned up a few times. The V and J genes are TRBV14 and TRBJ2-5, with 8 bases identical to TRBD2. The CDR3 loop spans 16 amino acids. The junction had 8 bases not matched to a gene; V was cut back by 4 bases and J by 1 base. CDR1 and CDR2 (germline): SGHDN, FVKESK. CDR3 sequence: CASSPRRTSTQETQYF. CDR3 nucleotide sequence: TGTGCCAGCAGCCCTCGACGGACTAGCACCCAAGAGACCCAGTACTTC.

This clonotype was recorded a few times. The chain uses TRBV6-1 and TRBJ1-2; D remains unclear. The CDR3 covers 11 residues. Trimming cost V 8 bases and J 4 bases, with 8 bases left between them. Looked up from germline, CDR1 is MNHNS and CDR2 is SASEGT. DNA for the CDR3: TGTGCCAGCCGAGGAGGCTATGGCTACACCTTC. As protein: CASRGGYGYTF.

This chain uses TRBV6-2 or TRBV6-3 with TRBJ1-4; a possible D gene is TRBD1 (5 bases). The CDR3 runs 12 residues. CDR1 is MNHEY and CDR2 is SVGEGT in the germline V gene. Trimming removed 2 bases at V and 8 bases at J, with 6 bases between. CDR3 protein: CASSYKGEKLFF. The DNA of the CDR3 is TGTGCCAGCAGTTACAAGGGGGAAAAACTGTTTTTT.

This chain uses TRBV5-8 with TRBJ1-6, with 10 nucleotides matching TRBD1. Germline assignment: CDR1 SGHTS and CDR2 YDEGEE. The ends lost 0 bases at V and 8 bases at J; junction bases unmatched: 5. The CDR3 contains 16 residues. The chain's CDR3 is CASSLAVGTGDSPLHF. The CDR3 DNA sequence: TGTGCCAGCAGCTTGGCAGTCGGGACAGGGGATTCACCCCTCCACTTT.

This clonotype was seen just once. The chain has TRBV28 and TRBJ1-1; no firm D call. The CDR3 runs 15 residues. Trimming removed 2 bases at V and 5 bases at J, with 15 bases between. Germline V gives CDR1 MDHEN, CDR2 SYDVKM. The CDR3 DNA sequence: TGTGCCAGCAGTTTAGTGCTGGGGAGAAGAACTGAAGCTTTCTTT. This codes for CASSLVLGRRTEAFF. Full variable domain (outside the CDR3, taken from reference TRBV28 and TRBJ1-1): DVKVTQSSRYLVKRTGEKVFLECVQDMDHENMFWYRQDPGLGLRLIYFSYDVKMKEKGDIPEGYSVSREKKERFSLILESASTNQTSMYLCASSLVLGRRTEAFFGQGTRLTVV.

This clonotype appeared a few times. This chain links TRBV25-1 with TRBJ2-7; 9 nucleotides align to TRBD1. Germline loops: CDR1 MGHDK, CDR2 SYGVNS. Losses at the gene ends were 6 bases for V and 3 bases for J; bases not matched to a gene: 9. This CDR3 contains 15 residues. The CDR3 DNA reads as TGTGCCAGCAGCGAAACCGGGACAGGGCGCTACGAGCAGTACTTC. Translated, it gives CASSETGTGRYEQYF.

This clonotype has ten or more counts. The CDR3 nucleotides are TGTGCCAGCAGTTTAACAGGGTCGGAAGCTTTCTTT. Amino acids: CASSLTGSEAFF. V gene TRBV28 combines with J gene TRBJ1-1; maybe TRBD1 (6 bases). The CDR3 spans 12 residues. The germline V gene has CDR1 MDHEN and CDR2 SYDVKM. The V end lost 2 bases, the J end lost 8 bases, and 9 bases lay between the germline ends.

CDR3 sequence: CSARRTDANYGYTF. CDR3 in DNA: TGCAGTGCTAGAAGGACAGATGCTAACTATGGCTACACCTTC. The V and J genes are TRBV20-1 and TRBJ1-2, with D tentatively TRBD1 (6 bases). V lost 2 bases and J lost 0, with 10 bases in between. This CDR3 has 14 amino acids. The germline V gene encodes CDR1 DFQATT and CDR2 SNEGSKA (reference sequence).

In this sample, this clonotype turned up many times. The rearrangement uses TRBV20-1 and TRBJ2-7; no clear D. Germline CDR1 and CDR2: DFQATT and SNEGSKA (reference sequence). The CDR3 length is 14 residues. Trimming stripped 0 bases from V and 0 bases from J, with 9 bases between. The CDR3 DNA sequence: TGCAGTGCTAGAGATCCTACGGCCTCCTACGAGCAGTACTTC. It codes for CSARDPTASYEQYF.

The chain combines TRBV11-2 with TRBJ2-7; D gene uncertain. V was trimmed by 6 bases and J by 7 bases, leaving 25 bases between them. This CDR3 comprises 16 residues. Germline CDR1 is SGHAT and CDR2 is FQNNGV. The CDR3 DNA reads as TGTGCCAGCAGTTTACATCTCGTTGATCTCTGGGGTGAGCAGTACTTC. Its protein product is CASSLHLVDLWGEQYF.